What follows is one T cell receptor beta chain and its context. The target of this receptor is not known. No base quality values were provided; no much bigger clone lies one nucleotide off. This sample stems from a study of shared clonotypes between healthy human individuals (dated by TCRdb to the early 2020s). Background on the whole study: Two women and a few men aged 18 to 49 years were included in the cohort. Per donor, three plates each were used for CD4 naive and CD4 memory, two for CD8 naive, and one for CD8 memory. Blood TCR repertoires of roughly five healthy adults were deeply sequenced to estimate repertoire size and the extent of clonotype sharing between individuals. Libraries were prepared and TCR repertoires were sequenced by different laboratories using diverse techniques, in order to increase sequencing depth and limit assay-specific biases. Each donor's leukapheresis produced roughly between about 0.8 and 10 billion PBMCs. The research as a whole found: Naive subsets generally had larger estimated clonotype richness than memory subsets did. Sharing across several donors was observed for about 4.8% of naive CD4, about 3.2% of naive CD8, 2% to 2.5% of memory CD4, and around 0.44% of memory CD8 clonotypes. Because the study included a small number of donors, the genetic and exposure-history diversity represented was limited. Only blood was sampled, and tissue TCR repertoires likely differ from those in blood. Incomplete sequencing was indicated by rarefaction of sorted-subset datasets, despite the large sequencing depth. Compared with non-shared clonotypes, clonotypes shared by all four sorted-subset donors had higher generation probabilities. Pairwise subsampling indicated that sequencing depth was expected to affect the degree of clonotype sharing among donors.

Using the deep immunoSEQ assay, multiplex PCR amplified TCR CDR3 regions from genomic DNA. Extracted genomic DNA from each cell subset was spread evenly across all wells of several immunoSEQ 96-well plates, with each plate serving as a replicate. Each replicate PCR for sorted subsets received 200 ng genomic DNA, equal to about 30,000 T cell genomes. Purified libraries were measured with a Qubit 3.0 fluorometer, size-checked on a Bioanalyzer 2100, and measured again with the KAPA Library Quantification kit. A separate single-read 150-cycle Illumina NextSeq 550 flow cell was used to sequence each immunoSEQ 96-well plate. As for the original processing: Because the immunoSEQ output held only junctional sequences and lacked quality scores, the filtering could not match the filtering applied to full-length reads. Sequences were annotated with PyIR, a Python wrapper for IgBLAST v1.9, using IMGT germline references to assign V/J genes and CDR3. Reads with weak V/J assignments (E-value above 1e-6), missing CDR3, stop codons, out-of-frame junctions, or ambiguous translated residues were removed. V3J clonotypes were defined by identical inferred V gene, J gene, and CDR3 amino acid sequence. Percentage overlap between repertoires was computed as shared unique clonotypes divided by the size of the smaller repertoire. Repertoire richness was assessed with RTK rarefaction, the Chao1 estimator, and Recon v2.1 estimates of unobserved clonotypes. OLGA was used to compute generation probabilities for all TCRbeta clonotypes that the gDNA method yielded from a few donors. Drawn from immuneACCESS, this table holds only the in-frame rearrangements with V and J called that TCRdb kept. Clones are partly lost; checked studies trace under half to an unresolved V gene and leave the rest unexplained. V and J calls and clone size are as listed in that table; D and trimming were resolved from the DNA. A total of 950,000 to 1,100,000 clones appear in this sample, 65% to 80% of them only once. The top ten constitute less than 1.5% of the sample.

Donors were healthy HIV-negative adults with no recently reported acute infections or vaccinations. All donors were Caucasian adults living in Nashville, Tennessee, USA. CD4+ T cells were enriched through magnetic negative selection, after which naive cells were positively selected on CD45RA and the remaining negative fraction served as the memory subset. After blood collection by leukapheresis, PBMCs were isolated using Ficoll-Histopaque density gradient centrifugation and then cryopreserved in the vapor phase of liquid nitrogen. Analytical flow cytometry was used to check the purity and quantity of each magnetically sorted T cell population. From each sorted fraction, genomic DNA was isolated and quantified by UV absorbance on a Nanodrop 2000c. The receptor was derived from a man between 18 and 35 years old in good health. The sample comprised memory CD4+ T cells sorted from blood. In light of the paper, this sample's cell subset or site label describes: CD45RA-negative fraction.

The CDR3 reads as follows: CASSYDRAHEQYF. In nucleotides, the sequence is TGTGCCAGCAGCTACGACAGGGCCCACGAGCAGTACTTC. The chain was built from TRBV14 and TRBJ2-7; 7 middle bases align to TRBD1. Spanning cysteine to phenylalanine, the CDR3 consists of 13 amino acids. Left in the record is the CDR3 DNA by itself, 39 bases read in frame from the first base. From V the trimming removes 5 bases and from J it removes 5 bases, while the gene matches leave 6 bases of the junction unaccounted for. CDR1 and CDR2, looked up from the germline V gene, are SGHDN and FVKESK.